Presented here are 31 T cell receptor beta chains from one specimen sequenced in a study of CD8 T cells in ankylosing spondylitis. Via MiXCR, TCRdb re-called the 5' RACE reads, giving one row per CDR3 protein. Of around 770,000 distinct CDR3 sequences in the sample, roughly 10% were seen once. Study results and limitations: What seemed typical of ankylosing spondylitis blood was a TCR beta motif built from several highly homologous variants.

No cognate antigen is known for these TCRs. Sequencing was carried out using blood, either unsorted or a sorted T cell fraction (not recorded which). All receptors derive from a male donor with ankylosing spondylitis.

This clonotype was counted many times. The rearrangement joins TRBV10-3 to TRBJ1-6, with D perhaps TRBD1 (6 bases). Germline V CDR1 and CDR2: ENHRY, SYGVKD. V lost 0 bases to trimming and J lost 5 bases, with 11 bases between them. The CDR3 spans 16 residues. CDR3 residues: CAISESRTAHNSPLHF. CDR3 DNA: TGTGCCATCAGTGAGTCTCGGACAGCCCATAATTCACCCCTCCACTTT.

This clonotype was found a few times. The chain has TRBV12-3 or TRBV12-4 and TRBJ2-5; TRBD1 agrees at 7 bases. The CDR3 totals 16 residues. V dropped 5 bases and J dropped 1; count of bases not matched to a gene: 10. The DNA of the CDR3 is TGTGCCAGCAGTCCCCGGGACAGAAGTGGCCAAGAGACCCAGTACTTC. It yields the protein CASSPRDRSGQETQYF.

Many counts were recorded for this clonotype. The rearrangement joins TRBV10-3 to TRBJ2-1; 10 bases are shared with TRBD2. The CDR3 sequence is 13 residues long. The ends lost 7 bases at V and 10 bases at J; junction bases unmatched: 7. Germline CDR1 and CDR2: ENHRY and SYGVKD. In DNA, the CDR3 is TGTGCCATCACCGGGACTAGCGATAGGGAGCAGTTCTTC. Translated, it gives CAITGTSDREQFF.

The genes are TRBV5-1 and TRBJ1-2, with TRBD1 matching 10 bases. The CDR3 runs 16 residues. Germline-derived CDR1 and CDR2 are SGHRS and YFSETQ. With 4 bases clipped from V and 5 bases from J, the junction kept 11 bases outside the gene matches. The chain's CDR3 is CASSPITGTGVYGYTF. The DNA for the CDR3 is TGCGCCAGCAGCCCTATAACCGGGACAGGGGTTTATGGCTACACCTTC.

V and J are TRBV6-2 or TRBV6-3 and TRBJ2-1, with D perhaps TRBD2 (7 bases). With 2 bases removed from V and 8 bases from J, the gap between germline ends came to 13 bases. This CDR3 is built from 14 residues. CDR1 and CDR2 from the germline V gene are MNHEY and SVGEGT. CDR3 region: CASSYLAAGDEQFF. The CDR3 bases are TGTGCCAGCAGTTACCTAGCGGCAGGGGATGAGCAGTTCTTC.

In this sample, this clonotype turned up many times. The rearrangement uses TRBV21-1 and TRBJ1-5; the table's D gene call, TRBD1, was not cross checked with the DNA. TRBV21-1 is marked as a pseudogene. The CDR3 consists of 17 residues. The CDR3 is CASSKGFIQVGRRPQHF. CDR3 nucleotide sequence: TGTGCCAGCAGCAAAGGATTTATACAGGTGGGAAGGCGGCCCCAGCATTTT.

This clonotype was recorded at least ten times. The chain links TRBV29-1 to TRBJ2-2, with D perhaps matching TRBD1 or TRBD2 (5 bases each). The CDR3 totals 13 residues. V shed 6 bases and J shed 6 bases, with 14 bases lying between them. The germline V gene encodes CDR1 SQVTM and CDR2 ANQGSEA. The CDR3 spells CSVSGLGAGELFF. In DNA, the CDR3 is TGCAGCGTCTCAGGACTGGGGGCCGGGGAGCTGTTTTTT.

This clonotype has at least ten counts. V gene TRBV7-9 combines with J gene TRBJ2-5; 7 bases agree with TRBD2. Germline loops: CDR1 SEHNR, CDR2 FQNEAQ (reference sequence). After removal of 7 bases from V and 4 bases from J, the junction contained 3 bases not matched to a gene. The CDR3 is 12 amino acids. The CDR3: CASNSGGETQYF. As DNA, the CDR3 is TGTGCCAGCAACTCGGGAGGAGAGACCCAGTACTTC.

The rearrangement links TRBV20-1 to TRBJ1-1; D ambiguous. Trimming pared 5 bases from V and 3 bases from J, leaving 13 bases between. The CDR3 extends over 13 amino acids. CDR1 and CDR2 from the germline V gene are DFQATT and SNEGSKA (reference sequence). The CDR3 protein is CSARREADTEAFF. DNA of the CDR3: TGCAGTGCTCGGAGGGAGGCGGACACTGAAGCTTTCTTT.

This clonotype appeared a few times. This chain joins TRBV19 and TRBJ2-5; a possible D gene is TRBD2 (6 bases). CDR3 length: 14 residues. Trimming left V 0 bases short and J 2 bases short, with 7 bases between. Germline CDR1 and CDR2: LNHDA and SQIVND (reference sequence). CDR3 nucleotide sequence: TGTGCCAGTAGTATAGATCTAGCGCAAGAGACCCAGTACTTC. Amino acid sequence: CASSIDLAQETQYF.

This clonotype was detected a few times. The CDR3 reads CASSHGPDTSTDTQYF. DNA for the CDR3: TGTGCCAGCAGCCATGGACCAGACACCAGCACAGATACGCAGTATTTT. The V gene is TRBV7-9, the J gene TRBJ2-3; D ambiguous. CDR1 and CDR2 (germline): SEHNR, FQNEAQ (reference sequence). The CDR3 is 16 amino acids. The V gene lost 5 bases and the J gene lost 0 bases, with 15 bases spanning the gap.

There are a few counts of this clonotype. The rearrangement links TRBV20-1 to TRBJ2-7; D is uncertain. V was trimmed by 3 bases and J by 6 bases, leaving 12 bases between them. This CDR3 spans 12 amino acids. Germline CDR1 and CDR2: DFQATT and SNEGSKA (reference sequence). The CDR3 sequence is CSASGIAFEQYF. The CDR3 coding sequence is TGCAGTGCTAGTGGCATTGCTTTCGAGCAGTACTTC.

The genes are TRBV12-3 or TRBV12-4 and TRBJ2-5, with 10 bases lining up with TRBD2. V trimming: 1 base; J trimming: 4 bases; junction bases outside the gene matches: 9. This CDR3 is built from 17 residues. The CDR3 reads CASSLVSGGYMGETQYF. The DNA for the CDR3 is TGTGCCAGCAGTTTAGTTAGCGGGGGGTATATGGGAGAGACCCAGTACTTC.

V gene TRBV11-2 combines with J gene TRBJ2-1; 16 positions agree with TRBD2. CDR1 is SGHAT, CDR2 FQNNGV, per germline. This CDR3 region has 18 residues. The ends lost 5 bases at V and 8 bases at J; junction bases unmatched: 12. The CDR3 protein is CASSQWGLAGGPMDEQFF. CDR3 DNA: TGTGCCAGCAGCCAGTGGGGACTAGCGGGAGGGCCTATGGATGAGCAGTTCTTC.

This chain connects TRBV7-9 to TRBJ2-3; D gene unclear. V lost 4 bases, J lost 0 bases, and 5 bases lay in between. Germline CDR1 reads SEHNR; CDR2 reads FQNEAQ (reference sequence). The CDR3 loop spans 13 amino acids. CDR3 amino acids: CASSWSSTDTQYF. The CDR3 DNA reads as TGTGCCAGCAGCTGGAGTAGCACAGATACGCAGTATTTT. The complete variable domain, with remaining parts taken from reference TRBV7-9 and TRBJ2-3, reads DTGVSQNPRHKITKRGQNVTFRCDPISEHNRLYWYRQTLGQGPEFLTYFQNEAQLEKSRLLSDRFSAERPKGSFSTLEIQRTEQGDSAMYLCASSWSSTDTQYFGPGTRLTVL.

This clonotype showed up many times. CDR3 amino acids: CSAREEGSGANVLTF. The CDR3 coding sequence is TGCAGTGCTAGAGAAGAGGGCTCTGGGGCCAACGTCCTGACTTTC. The rearrangement links TRBV20-1 to TRBJ2-6; a possible D gene is TRBD2 (5 bases). The CDR3 consists of 15 residues. CDR1 is DFQATT, CDR2 SNEGSKA, per germline (reference sequence). V lost 0 bases, J lost 0 bases, and 6 bases lay in between.

The chain employs TRBV29-1 and TRBJ2-7; D not resolved. CDR1 is SQVTM, CDR2 ANQGSEA, per germline. Trimming took 5 bases from V and 9 from J, leaving 11 bases between them. This CDR3 is 10 amino acids long. The CDR3: CSVLEGSQYF. The DNA of the CDR3 is TGCAGCGTTTTAGAAGGGTCGCAGTACTTC.

The rearrangement uses TRBV7-8 and TRBJ2-5; possibly TRBD2 for D (5 bases). CDR3 length: 16 amino acids. The germline V gene has CDR1 SGHVS and CDR2 FQNEAQ. Trimming stripped 6 bases from V and 0 bases from J, with 17 bases between. The CDR3 here is CASRGRWGEYQETQYF. In DNA form, the CDR3 reads TGTGCCAGCAGGGGAAGGTGGGGAGAGTACCAAGAGACCCAGTACTTC.

J is TRBJ2-7 and V is TRBV7-2; TRBD2 matches 10 bases. V was clipped by 5 bases and J by 6 bases; unmatched bases: 4. The CDR3 contains 13 residues. Germline CDR1 and CDR2: SGHTA and FQGNSA. The CDR3 loop reads CASSTRLAGEQYF. The CDR3 nucleotides are TGTGCCAGCAGCACCCGACTAGCGGGCGAGCAGTACTTC.

This clonotype was observed at least ten times. The chain has TRBV6-1 and TRBJ1-1; D perhaps matches TRBD1 (5 bases). The V gene's germline CDR1 is MNHNS and CDR2 SASEGT. V was clipped by 6 bases and J by 2 bases, with 13 bases between them. This CDR3 comprises 14 residues. The CDR3 nucleotides read TGTGCCAGCAGACCGGGACGGCCCAACACTGAAGCTTTCTTT. Protein product: CASRPGRPNTEAFF.

This clonotype was detected many times. V is TRBV5-5 and J is TRBJ2-2; D not resolved. Trimming took 4 bases from V and 0 from J, leaving 10 bases between them. The germline gives CDR1 SGHKS, CDR2 YYEKEE (reference sequence). CDR3 length equals 15 residues. CDR3 DNA sequence: TGTGCCAGCAGCCAGGACGGAGCGAACACCGGGGAGCTGTTTTTT. This sequence encodes CASSQDGANTGELFF.

The chain uses TRBV20-1 and TRBJ1-2; D remains ambiguous. In germline, CDR1 is DFQATT, CDR2 SNEGSKA (reference sequence). The V end was cut by 0 bases, the J end by 4 bases, with 9 bases between. This CDR3 is 13 amino acids long. The CDR3 is CSARDIGSYGYTF. The CDR3, as DNA: TGCAGTGCTAGAGATATCGGCAGCTATGGCTACACCTTC.

The genes are TRBV10-1 and TRBJ2-2, with 8 bases matching TRBD2. With V trimmed by 6 bases and J by 5 bases, 2 bases remained unmatched. CDR3 length: 13 amino acids. Looked up from germline, CDR1 is WNHNN and CDR2 is SYGVQD (reference sequence). The CDR3 region is CASSGGGTGELFF. CDR3 nucleotide sequence: TGCGCCAGCAGCGGGGGGGGGACCGGGGAGCTGTTTTTT.

This rearrangement joins TRBV5-1 to TRBJ1-1, with a weak D call TRBD1 (6 bases). This CDR3 region has 15 residues. Germline CDR1 is SGHRS and CDR2 is YFSETQ. Trimming took 3 bases from V and 6 from J, leaving 18 bases between them. This chain's CDR3 is CASSYYRTDRAEAFF. CDR3 sequence (DNA): TGCGCCAGCAGCTACTACCGGACAGACCGGGCTGAAGCTTTCTTT.

This clonotype was counted a few times. CDR3 DNA: TGCAGTGCTAGCCGGGACAGGGGTAATTATGGCTACACCTTC. Its translation: CSASRDRGNYGYTF. The chain is built from TRBV20-1 and TRBJ1-2, with TRBD1 identical over 10 bases. This CDR3 has 14 amino acids. With 3 bases clipped from V and 5 bases from J, the junction kept 6 bases outside the gene matches. In germline, CDR1 is DFQATT, CDR2 SNEGSKA (reference sequence).

This clonotype was recorded many times. The chain recombines TRBV7-2 with TRBJ1-1; D unresolved. The CDR3 runs 11 residues. The ends were cut back, 7 bases at V and 4 bases at J, with 7 bases in the middle. Looked up from germline, CDR1 is SGHTA and CDR2 is FQGNSA. DNA for the CDR3: TGTGCCAGCACCTTGGGCACTGAAGCTTTCTTT. Its protein product is CASTLGTEAFF.

The rearrangement links TRBV7-2 to TRBJ2-3; perhaps D is TRBD1 or TRBD2 (5 bases each). Germline CDR1 is SGHTA and CDR2 is FQGNSA. This CDR3 comprises 15 residues. V was clipped by 8 bases and J by 0 bases, with 15 bases between them. CDR3 coding DNA: TGTGCCAGCGCCCAGCCGGGGCCTAGCACAGATACGCAGTATTTT. Protein product: CASAQPGPSTDTQYF.

This clonotype was counted many times. DNA for the CDR3: TGCAGTGGGGGGCTAGCGGTGTACAATGAGCAGTTCTTC. This encodes CSGGLAVYNEQFF. V gene TRBV20-1 combines with J gene TRBJ2-1; D perhaps matches TRBD2 (7 bases). Trimming took 7 bases from V and 4 from J, leaving 14 bases between them. The CDR3 sequence is 13 residues long. Per germline, CDR1 DFQATT and CDR2 SNEGSKA (reference sequence).

This clonotype was detected a few times. The chain uses TRBV4-2 and TRBJ2-7; 7 bases fit TRBD1. With V trimmed by 6 bases and J by 3 bases, 8 bases remained unmatched. In germline, CDR1 is LGHNA, CDR2 YNFKEQ. The CDR3 contains 14 residues. CDR3 amino acids: CASSYSGGNYEQYF. In nucleotides, the CDR3 is TGTGCCAGCAGTTACTCAGGGGGTAACTACGAGCAGTACTTC.

This clonotype was counted many times. V gene TRBV12-3 or TRBV12-4 combines with J gene TRBJ2-5; D gene ambiguous. This CDR3 has 12 amino acids. Between the trimmed V and J ends, which lost 5 bases and 7 bases, there was a span of 11 bases. For the CDR3, the DNA is TGTGCCAGCAGTCTGAGGACCTCGACCCAGTACTTC. This encodes CASSLRTSTQYF.

This clonotype was picked up a small number of times. The CDR3 sequence is CASSKTGTSGLGEQFF. Written as DNA, the CDR3 is TGTGCCAGCAGCAAGACTGGGACTAGCGGTTTAGGTGAGCAGTTCTTC. This sequence joins TRBV7-9 and TRBJ2-1, with TRBD2 matching over 11 bases. This CDR3 contains 16 residues. Looked up from germline, CDR1 is SEHNR and CDR2 is FQNEAQ (reference sequence). V gave up 5 bases and J gave up 9 bases; unmatched junction bases: 12.